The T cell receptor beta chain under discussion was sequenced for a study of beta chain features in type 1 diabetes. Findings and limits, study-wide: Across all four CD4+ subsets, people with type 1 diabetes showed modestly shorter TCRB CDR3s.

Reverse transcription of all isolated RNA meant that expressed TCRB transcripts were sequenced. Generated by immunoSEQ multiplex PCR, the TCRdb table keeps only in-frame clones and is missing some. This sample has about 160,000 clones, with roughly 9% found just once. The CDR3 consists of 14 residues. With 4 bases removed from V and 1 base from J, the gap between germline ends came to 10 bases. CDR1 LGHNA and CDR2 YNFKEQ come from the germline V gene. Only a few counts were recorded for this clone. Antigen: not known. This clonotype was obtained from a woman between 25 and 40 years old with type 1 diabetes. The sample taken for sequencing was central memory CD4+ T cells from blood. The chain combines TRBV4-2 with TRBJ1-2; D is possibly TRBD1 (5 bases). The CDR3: CASSPGAVNYGYTF. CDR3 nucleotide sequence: TGTGCCAGCAGCCCTGGGGCAGTTAACTATGGCTACACCTTC.